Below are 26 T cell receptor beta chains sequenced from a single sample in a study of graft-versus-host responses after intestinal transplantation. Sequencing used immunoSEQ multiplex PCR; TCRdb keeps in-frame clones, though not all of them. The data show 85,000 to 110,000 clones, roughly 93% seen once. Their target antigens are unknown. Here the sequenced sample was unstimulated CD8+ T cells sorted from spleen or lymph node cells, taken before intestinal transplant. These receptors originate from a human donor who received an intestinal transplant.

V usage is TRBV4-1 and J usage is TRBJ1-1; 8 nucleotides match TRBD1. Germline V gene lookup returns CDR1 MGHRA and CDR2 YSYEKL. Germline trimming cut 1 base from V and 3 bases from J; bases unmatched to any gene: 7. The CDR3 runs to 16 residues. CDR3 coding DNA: TGCGCCAGCAGCCAAGTGGCAGGGGGCGCGGACACTGAAGCTTTCTTT. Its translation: CASSQVAGGADTEAFF.

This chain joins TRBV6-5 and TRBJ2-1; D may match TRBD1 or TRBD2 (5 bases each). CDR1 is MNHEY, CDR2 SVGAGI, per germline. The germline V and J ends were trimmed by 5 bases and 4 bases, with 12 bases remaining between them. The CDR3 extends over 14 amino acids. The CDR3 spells CASSPWDDYNEQFF. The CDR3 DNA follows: TGTGCCAGCAGTCCCTGGGACGATTACAATGAGCAGTTCTTC.

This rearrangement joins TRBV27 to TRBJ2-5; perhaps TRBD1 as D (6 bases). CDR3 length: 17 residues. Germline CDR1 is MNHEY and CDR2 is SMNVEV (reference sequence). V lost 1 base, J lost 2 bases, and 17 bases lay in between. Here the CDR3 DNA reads TGTGCCAGCAGTTTATTTGGGCGGTCAACAGGGCAAGAGACCCAGTACTTC. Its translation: CASSLFGRSTGQETQYF.

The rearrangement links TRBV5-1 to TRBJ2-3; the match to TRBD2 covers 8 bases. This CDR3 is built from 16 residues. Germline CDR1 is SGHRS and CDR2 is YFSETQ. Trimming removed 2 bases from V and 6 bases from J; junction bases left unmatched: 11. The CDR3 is CASSFTGGPGADTQYF. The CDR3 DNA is TGCGCCAGCAGCTTTACGGGGGGGCCTGGTGCCGATACGCAGTATTTT.

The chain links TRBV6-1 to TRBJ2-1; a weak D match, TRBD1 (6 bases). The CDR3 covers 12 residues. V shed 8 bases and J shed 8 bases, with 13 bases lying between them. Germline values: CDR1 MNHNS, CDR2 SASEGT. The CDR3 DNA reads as TGTGCCAGCGGACAGCCTTTGGATGAGCAGTTCTTC. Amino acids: CASGQPLDEQFF.

The CDR3 bases are TGTGCCAGCAGCGTAGGAGGTGGCCCGGGGACCCAGTACTTC. Translation: CASSVGGGPGTQYF. The gene calls are TRBV9 and TRBJ2-5; D call uncertain. V was clipped by 0 bases and J by 7 bases, with 13 bases between them. CDR1 is SGDLS, CDR2 YYNGEE, per germline. The CDR3 spans 14 residues. The full variable domain, in which reference TRBV9 and TRBJ2-5 provide the parts outside the CDR3, is DSGVTQTPKHLITATGQRVTLRCSPRSGDLSVYWYQQSLDQGLQFLIQYYNGEERAKGNILERFSAQQFPDLHSELNLSSLELGDSALYFCASSVGGGPGTQYFGPGTRLLVL.

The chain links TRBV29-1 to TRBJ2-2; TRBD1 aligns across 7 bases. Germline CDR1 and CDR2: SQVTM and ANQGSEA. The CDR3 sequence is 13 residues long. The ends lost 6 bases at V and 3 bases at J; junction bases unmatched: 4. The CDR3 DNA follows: TGCAGCGTGTGCCAGGGGGACACCGGGGAGCTGTTTTTT. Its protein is CSVCQGDTGELFF.

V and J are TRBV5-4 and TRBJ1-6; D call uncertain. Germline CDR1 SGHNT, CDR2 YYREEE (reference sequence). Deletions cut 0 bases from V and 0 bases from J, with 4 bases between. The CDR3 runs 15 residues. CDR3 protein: CASSLEISYNSPLHF. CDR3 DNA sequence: TGTGCCAGCAGCTTGGAGATCTCCTATAATTCACCCCTCCACTTT.

CDR3 DNA: TGCAGCGTATCTCTGAGGGGGTCTAACTATGGCTACACCTTC. Translation: CSVSLRGSNYGYTF. The rearrangement uses TRBV29-1 and TRBJ1-2; a weak D match, TRBD1 (6 bases). The V gene lost 6 bases and the J gene lost 0 bases, with 14 bases spanning the gap. CDR1 and CDR2 (germline): SQVTM, ANQGSEA. There are 14 residues in the CDR3.

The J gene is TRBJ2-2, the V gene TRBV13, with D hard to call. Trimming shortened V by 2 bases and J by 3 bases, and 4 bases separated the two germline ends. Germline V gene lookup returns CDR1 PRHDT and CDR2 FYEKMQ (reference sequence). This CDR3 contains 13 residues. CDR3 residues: CASSLQDTGELFF. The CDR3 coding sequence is TGTGCCAGCAGCTTACAGGACACCGGGGAGCTGTTTTTT.

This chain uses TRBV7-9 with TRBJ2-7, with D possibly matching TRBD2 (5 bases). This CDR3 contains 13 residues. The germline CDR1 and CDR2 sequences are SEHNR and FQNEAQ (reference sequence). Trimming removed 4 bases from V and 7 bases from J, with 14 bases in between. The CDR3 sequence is CASSSGLRPEQYF. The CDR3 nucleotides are TGTGCCAGCAGCTCAGGACTGAGGCCGGAGCAGTACTTC.

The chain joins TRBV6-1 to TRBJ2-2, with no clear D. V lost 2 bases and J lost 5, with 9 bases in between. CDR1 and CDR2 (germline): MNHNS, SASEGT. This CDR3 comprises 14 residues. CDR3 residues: CASSELPDTGELFF. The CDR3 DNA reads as TGTGCCAGCAGTGAACTTCCAGATACCGGGGAGCTGTTTTTT.

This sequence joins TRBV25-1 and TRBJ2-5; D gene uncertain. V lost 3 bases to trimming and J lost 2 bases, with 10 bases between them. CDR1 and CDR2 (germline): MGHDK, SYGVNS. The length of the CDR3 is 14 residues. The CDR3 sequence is CASSDSTDQETQYF. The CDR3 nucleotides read TGTGCCAGCAGTGATAGCACGGATCAAGAGACCCAGTACTTC.

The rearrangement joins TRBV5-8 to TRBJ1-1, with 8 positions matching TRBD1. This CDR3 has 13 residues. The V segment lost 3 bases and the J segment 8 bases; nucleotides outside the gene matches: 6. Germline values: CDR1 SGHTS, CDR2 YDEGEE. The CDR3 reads CASSWGPGGEAFF. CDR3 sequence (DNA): TGTGCCAGCAGCTGGGGCCCAGGGGGCGAAGCTTTCTTT.

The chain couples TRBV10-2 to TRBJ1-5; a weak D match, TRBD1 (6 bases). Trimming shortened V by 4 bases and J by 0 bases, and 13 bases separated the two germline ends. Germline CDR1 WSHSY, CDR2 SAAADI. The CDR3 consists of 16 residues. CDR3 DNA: TGCGCCAGCAGTGCGACAGGAGCATATAGCAATCAGCCCCAGCATTTT. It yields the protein CASSATGAYSNQPQHF.

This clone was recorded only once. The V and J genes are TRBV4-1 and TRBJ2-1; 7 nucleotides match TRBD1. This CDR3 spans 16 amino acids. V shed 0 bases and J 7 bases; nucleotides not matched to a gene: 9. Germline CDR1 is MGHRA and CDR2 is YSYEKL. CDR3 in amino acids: CASSQERTGVSNEQFF. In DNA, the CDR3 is TGCGCCAGCAGCCAAGAGCGGACAGGAGTGTCGAATGAGCAGTTCTTC.

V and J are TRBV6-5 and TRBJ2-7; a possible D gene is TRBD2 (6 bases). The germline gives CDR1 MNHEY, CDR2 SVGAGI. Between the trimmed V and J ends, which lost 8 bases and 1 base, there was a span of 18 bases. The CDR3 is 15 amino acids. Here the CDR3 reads CASLGEVWASYEQYF. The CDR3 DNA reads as TGTGCCAGCTTGGGGGAGGTCTGGGCATCCTACGAGCAGTACTTC.

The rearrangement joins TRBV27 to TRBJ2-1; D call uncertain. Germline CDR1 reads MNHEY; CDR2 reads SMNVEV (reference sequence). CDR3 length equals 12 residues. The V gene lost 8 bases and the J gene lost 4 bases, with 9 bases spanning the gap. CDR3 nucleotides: TGTGCCAGCTCCAAGGGATACAATGAGCAGTTCTTC. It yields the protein CASSKGYNEQFF.

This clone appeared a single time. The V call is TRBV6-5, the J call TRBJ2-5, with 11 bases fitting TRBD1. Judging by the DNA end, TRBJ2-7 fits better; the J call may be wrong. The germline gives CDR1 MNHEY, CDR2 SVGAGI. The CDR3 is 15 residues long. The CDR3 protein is CASSYGTGGSYEQYF. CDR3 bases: TGTGCCAGCAGTTACGGGACAGGGGGATCCTACGAGCAGTACTTC.

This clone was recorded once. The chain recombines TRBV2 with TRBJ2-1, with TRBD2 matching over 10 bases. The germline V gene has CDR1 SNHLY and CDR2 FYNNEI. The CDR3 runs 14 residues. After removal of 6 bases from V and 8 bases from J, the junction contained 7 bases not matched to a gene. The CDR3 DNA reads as TGTGCCAGCAGGGGACTAGCGAACTGGGATGAGCAGTTCTTC. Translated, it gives CASRGLANWDEQFF.

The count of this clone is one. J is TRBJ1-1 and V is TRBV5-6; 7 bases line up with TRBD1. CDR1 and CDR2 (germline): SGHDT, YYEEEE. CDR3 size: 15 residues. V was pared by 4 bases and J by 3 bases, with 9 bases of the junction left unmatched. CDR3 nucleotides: TGTGCCAGCAGCCATTACAGGGGTTCGGACACTGAAGCTTTCTTT. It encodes CASSHYRGSDTEAFF.

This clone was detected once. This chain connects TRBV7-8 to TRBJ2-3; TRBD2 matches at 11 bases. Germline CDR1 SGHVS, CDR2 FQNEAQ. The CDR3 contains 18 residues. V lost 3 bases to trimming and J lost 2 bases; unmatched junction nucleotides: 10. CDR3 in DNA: TGTGCCAGCAGCTTGGGTAGACTAGCGGGACCAACCACAGATACGCAGTATTTT. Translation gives CASSLGRLAGPTTDTQYF.

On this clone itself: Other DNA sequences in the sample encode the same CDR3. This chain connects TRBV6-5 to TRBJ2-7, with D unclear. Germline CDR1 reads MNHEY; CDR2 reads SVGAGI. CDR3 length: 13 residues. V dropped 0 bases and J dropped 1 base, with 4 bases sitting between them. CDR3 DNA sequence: TGTGCCAGCAGTTACTCCCGTTCCTACGAGCAGTACTTC. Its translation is CASSYSRSYEQYF.

The CDR3, as DNA: TGTGCCAGCACCGAACTGAACACCGGGGAGCTGTTTTTT. Its translation is CASTELNTGELFF. The rearrangement links TRBV9 to TRBJ2-2, with D hard to call. The CDR3 length is 13 residues. V lost 6 bases to trimming and J lost 1 base, with 7 bases between them. In germline, CDR1 is SGDLS, CDR2 YYNGEE. The whole variable domain, remainder taken from reference TRBV9 and TRBJ2-2, is DSGVTQTPKHLITATGQRVTLRCSPRSGDLSVYWYQQSLDQGLQFLIQYYNGEERAKGNILERFSAQQFPDLHSELNLSSLELGDSALYFCASTELNTGELFFGEGSRLTVL.

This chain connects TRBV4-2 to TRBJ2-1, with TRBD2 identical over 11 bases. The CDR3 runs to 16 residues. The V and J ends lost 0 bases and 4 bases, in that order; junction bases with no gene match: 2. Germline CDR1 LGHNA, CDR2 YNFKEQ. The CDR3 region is CASSQDLAGGYNEQFF. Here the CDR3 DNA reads TGTGCCAGCAGCCAAGATCTAGCGGGGGGATACAATGAGCAGTTCTTC.

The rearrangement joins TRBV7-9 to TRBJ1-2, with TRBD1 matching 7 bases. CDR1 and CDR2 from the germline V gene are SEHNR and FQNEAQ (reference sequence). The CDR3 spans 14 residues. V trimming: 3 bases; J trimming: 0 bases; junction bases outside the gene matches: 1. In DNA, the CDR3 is TGTGCCAGCAGCTTTACAGGGGCTAACTATGGCTACACCTTC. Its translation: CASSFTGANYGYTF.